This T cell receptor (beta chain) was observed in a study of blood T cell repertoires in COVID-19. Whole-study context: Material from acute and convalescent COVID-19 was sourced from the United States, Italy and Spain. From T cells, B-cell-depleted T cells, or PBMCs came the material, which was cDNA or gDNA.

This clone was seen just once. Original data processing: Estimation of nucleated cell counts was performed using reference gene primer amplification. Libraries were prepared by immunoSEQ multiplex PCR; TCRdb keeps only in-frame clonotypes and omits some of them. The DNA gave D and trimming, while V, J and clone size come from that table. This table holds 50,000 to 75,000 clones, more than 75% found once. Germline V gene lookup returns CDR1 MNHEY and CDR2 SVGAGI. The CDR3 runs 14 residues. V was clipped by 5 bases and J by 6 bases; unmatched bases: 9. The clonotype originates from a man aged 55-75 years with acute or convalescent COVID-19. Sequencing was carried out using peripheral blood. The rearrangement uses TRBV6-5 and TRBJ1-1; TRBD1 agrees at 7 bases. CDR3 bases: TGTGCCAGCAGTCAACGACAGGGTCGACCTGAAGCTTTCTTT. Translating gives CASSQRQGRPEAFF.